The table lists the clone carrying this T cell receptor beta chain with many counts. The entry originates in a study of identical twins. Via MiXCR, TCRdb re-called the 5' RACE reads, giving one row per CDR3 protein. The top ten clones hold approximately 12% of a sample with about 100,000 distinct CDR3 sequences, under 7% of them seen once. Germline loops: CDR1 MRHNA, CDR2 SNTAGT. The CDR3 loop spans 13 amino acids. Unmatched junction bases numbered 6, after V lost 6 bases and J lost 7 bases. Healthy Caucasians supplied all donations. The TCR was taken from a woman between 50 and 59 years old in good health. Sequenced input: memory T cells sorted from blood. This chain links TRBV6-4 with TRBJ2-1; TRBD2 matches 7 bases. The CDR3 bases are TGTGCCAGCAGCCCCGGGACTACAAATGAGCAGTTCTTC. This sequence encodes CASSPGTTNEQFF.